This TCR beta chain was sequenced during a study of control samples from healthy donors and cancer patients. Generated by immunoSEQ multiplex PCR, the TCRdb table keeps only in-frame clones and is missing some. The table records about 410,000 clones, over 75% of them present only once. The receptor's source is a man aged 35 to 55 with head and neck cancer. Sequenced input: PBMCs.

The CDR3 loop reads CASGTGFLLYSPLHF. The CDR3 bases are TGCGCCAGCGGGACGGGGTTCCTCCTATATTCACCCCTCCACTTT. V gene TRBV10-2 combines with J gene TRBJ1-6; weak D call: TRBD1 (5 bases). V was trimmed by 8 bases and J by 8 bases, leaving 19 bases between them. CDR3 size: 15 residues. The germline gives CDR1 WSHSY, CDR2 SAAADI.